The 21 T cell receptor beta chains listed next were all sequenced from one sample in a study of blood T cell repertoires in COVID-19. TCRdb keeps only in-frame clones here, not all; method: immunoSEQ multiplex PCR. The sample holds some 190,000 clones, roughly 81% seen once. The source material was peripheral blood. The receptors derive from an elderly woman with acute or convalescent COVID-19.

The chain carries TRBV5-4 and TRBJ1-1; 7 bases are shared with TRBD1. CDR3 length equals 15 residues. The junction had 9 bases not matched to a gene; V was cut back by 6 bases and J by 1 base. The V gene's germline CDR1 is SGHNT and CDR2 YYREEE (reference sequence). The CDR3 DNA sequence: TGTGCCAGCACGCAACCTGGGACAGAGAACACTGAAGCTTTCTTT. Translation: CASTQPGTENTEAFF. Using reference TRBV5-4 and TRBJ1-1 for the parts outside the CDR3, the full variable domain is ETGVTQSPTHLIKTRGQQVTLRCSSQSGHNTVSWYQQALGQGPQFIFQYYREEENGRGNFPPRFSGLQFPNYSSELNVNALELDDSALYLCASTQPGTENTEAFFGQGTRLTVV.

The rearrangement joins TRBV7-2 to TRBJ1-5; 9 nucleotides align to TRBD1. Germline V gene data show CDR1 as SGHTA and CDR2 as FQGNSA. This CDR3 comprises 16 residues. J lost 7 bases, V lost 1 base, and 8 bases had no gene match. Here the CDR3 reads CASSLGGDRVQQPQHF. For the CDR3, the DNA is TGTGCCAGCAGCTTAGGGGGGGACAGGGTTCAGCAGCCCCAGCATTTT.

The rearrangement uses TRBV2 and TRBJ2-7; 7 bases line up with TRBD1. The CDR3 covers 14 residues. Germline loops: CDR1 SNHLY, CDR2 FYNNEI. The trim removed 6 bases at V and 3 bases at J, leaving 8 bases unmatched. In DNA form, the CDR3 reads TGTGCCAGCAGCGTGGGACAGAGAATCTACGAGCAGTACTTC. This encodes CASSVGQRIYEQYF.

The sample holds a few counts of this clone. The CDR3 bases are TGTGCCATCAGTGAGTCGATAGAAGAAGCTTTCTTT. The encoded protein is CAISESIEEAFF. The rearrangement joins TRBV10-3 to TRBJ1-1, with no clear D. The CDR3 is 12 residues long. CDR1 ENHRY and CDR2 SYGVKD come from the germline V gene. V was pared by 0 bases and J by 8 bases, with 7 bases between.

This clone was counted a few times. The chain combines TRBV4-1 with TRBJ1-6, with D unresolved. This CDR3 region has 13 residues. CDR1 is MGHRA, CDR2 YSYEKL, per germline. V was cut by 0 bases and J by 13 bases, with 10 bases left in between. The CDR3 here is CASSQDGRAPLHF. The CDR3, as DNA: TGCGCCAGCAGCCAAGACGGCAGAGCGCCCCTCCACTTT.

The chain combines TRBV15 with TRBJ2-7; 9 bases match TRBD1. The CDR3 is made up of 15 amino acids. Germline V gene lookup returns CDR1 LNHNV and CDR2 YYDKDF (reference sequence). V shed 5 bases and J 5 bases; nucleotides not matched to a gene: 10. CDR3 coding DNA: TGTGCCACCAGCCCTAGAGGGACAGGGTGGAACGAGCAGTACTTC. This gives the protein CATSPRGTGWNEQYF.

The J gene is TRBJ2-1, the V gene TRBV18, with D tentatively TRBD2 (5 bases). V lost 1 base to trimming and J lost 2 bases, with 12 bases between them. The CDR3 totals 16 residues. Germline CDR1 reads KGHSH; CDR2 reads LQKENI. CDR3 nucleotide sequence: TGTGCCAGCTCACCACAAGTAGTGAGGGCCTACAATGAGCAGTTCTTC. It specifies CASSPQVVRAYNEQFF.

The genes are TRBV7-3 and TRBJ2-2; 10 nucleotides align to TRBD2. Germline CDR1 is SGHTA and CDR2 is FQGTGA. V was pared by 6 bases and J by 6 bases, with 13 bases of the junction left unmatched. CDR3 length equals 17 residues. In nucleotides, the CDR3 is TGTGCCAGCAGGCCCCAACCTCTAGCGGGAGCGCCCGGGGAGCTGTTTTTT. Protein: CASRPQPLAGAPGELFF.

The rearrangement links TRBV5-1 to TRBJ2-5; D is perhaps TRBD1 (6 bases). CDR3 size: 14 residues. Germline V CDR1 and CDR2: SGHRS, YFSETQ. V lost 4 bases and J lost 5, with 15 bases in between. CDR3 bases: TGCGCCAGCAGCCTAGGACAGAGAAGGGAGACCCAGTACTTC. Its protein product is CASSLGQRRETQYF.

CDR3 sequence (DNA): TGTGCCAGCAGCTTGACAGGCTACAATCAGCCCCAGCATTTT. Its translation: CASSLTGYNQPQHF. The rearrangement uses TRBV5-6 and TRBJ1-5, with D possibly TRBD1 on 5 matching bases. The CDR3 covers 14 residues. Germline loops: CDR1 SGHDT, CDR2 YYEEEE. V dropped 1 base and J dropped 3 bases, with 8 bases sitting between them. The full variable domain, in which reference TRBV5-6 and TRBJ1-5 provide the parts outside the CDR3, is DAGVTQSPTHLIKTRGQQVTLRCSPKSGHDTVSWYQQALGQGPQFIFQYYEEEERQRGNFPDRFSGHQFPNYSSELNVNALLLGDSALYLCASSLTGYNQPQHFGDGTRLSIL.

V is TRBV25-1 and J is TRBJ1-1; 8 nucleotides match TRBD1. Germline CDR1 is MGHDK and CDR2 is SYGVNS. Losses at the gene ends were 3 bases for V and 1 base for J; bases not matched to a gene: 4. The CDR3 totals 15 residues. The CDR3 is CASSDYRGSNTEAFF. DNA for the CDR3: TGTGCCAGCAGTGACTACAGGGGGTCGAACACTGAAGCTTTCTTT.

The chain links TRBV7-2 to TRBJ1-2; D might be TRBD1 (5 bases). The CDR3 covers 15 residues. Trimming cost V 5 bases and J 3 bases, with 16 bases left between them. Germline V gene sequence: CDR1 SGHTA, CDR2 FQGNSA. The CDR3 bases are TGTGCCAGCAGCCATATGGGACTTTCACACTATGGCTACACCTTC. Translating it yields CASSHMGLSHYGYTF. The full variable domain, in which reference TRBV7-2 and TRBJ1-2 provide the parts outside the CDR3, is GAGVSQSPSNKVTEKGKDVELRCDPISGHTALYWYRQSLGQGLEFLIYFQGNSAPDKSGLPSDRFSAERTGGSVSTLTIQRTQQEDSAVYLCASSHMGLSHYGYTFGSGTRLTVV.

The chain links TRBV5-4 to TRBJ1-2; tentatively, D is TRBD1 (5 bases). The V and J ends lost 1 base and 7 bases respectively, with 14 bases between them. Looked up from germline, CDR1 is SGHNT and CDR2 is YYREEE (reference sequence). The CDR3 length is 14 residues. The CDR3 loop reads CASSLMQGLRGYTF. The CDR3 DNA reads TGTGCCAGCAGCTTGATGCAGGGCTTGCGTGGCTACACCTTC.

This clone was observed once. The rearrangement uses TRBV19 and TRBJ1-1, with a tentative D call TRBD1 (6 bases). Germline V lookup: CDR1 LNHDA, CDR2 SQIVND (reference sequence). The CDR3 spans 12 residues. The V end was cut by 4 bases, the J end by 6 bases, with 9 bases between. This chain's CDR3 is CASSSRTAEAFF. CDR3 nucleotides: TGTGCCAGTAGTAGCAGGACAGCTGAAGCTTTCTTT.

This chain links TRBV18 with TRBJ2-7; a weak D match, TRBD2 (6 bases). The CDR3 covers 12 residues. Germline CDR1 KGHSH, CDR2 LQKENI. The V and J ends lost 4 bases and 7 bases respectively, with 11 bases between them. Here the CDR3 reads CASSQGTLEQYF. CDR3 nucleotide sequence: TGTGCCAGCTCACAAGGGACTCTAGAGCAGTACTTC.

The gene calls are TRBV12-3 or TRBV12-4 and TRBJ1-3; D remains ambiguous. CDR3 length: 13 amino acids. Trimming removed 7 bases from V and 7 bases from J, with 14 bases in between. CDR3 sequence (DNA): TGTGCCAGCACCGCCGGGGATTGGAACACCATATATTTT. Protein: CASTAGDWNTIYF.

This chain connects TRBV11-2 to TRBJ2-7; D is unresolved. The CDR3 has 12 amino acids. The germline gives CDR1 SGHAT, CDR2 FQNNGV. Trimming left V 1 base short and J 3 bases short, with 4 bases between. DNA for the CDR3: TGTGCCAGCAGCTTAGCGGGCTACGAGCAGTACTTC. Amino acids: CASSLAGYEQYF.

The genes are TRBV2 and TRBJ1-2; unclear D gene. Germline CDR1 and CDR2: SNHLY and FYNNEI. The CDR3 loop spans 11 amino acids. The V and J ends lost 10 bases and 8 bases respectively, with 14 bases between them. Written as DNA, the CDR3 is TGTGCCATCCTGTTCCTTATGGGCTACACCTTC. It specifies CAILFLMGYTF.

This chain connects TRBV15 to TRBJ1-3, with a weak D call TRBD1 (5 bases). V was pared by 4 bases and J by 0 bases, with 10 bases between. Germline V lookup: CDR1 LNHNV, CDR2 YYDKDF (reference sequence). The CDR3 loop spans 15 amino acids. DNA of the CDR3: TGTGCCACCAGCATCGACAGTTACTCTGGAAACACCATATATTTT. It specifies CATSIDSYSGNTIYF.

The J gene is TRBJ2-5, the V gene TRBV27; the match to TRBD1 covers 7 bases. In germline, CDR1 is MNHEY, CDR2 SMNVEV (reference sequence). The CDR3 sequence is 16 residues long. Trimming cost V 6 bases and J 2 bases; bases outside gene matches: 12. The CDR3 DNA sequence: TGTGCCAGCAGCACAGACAGGGCAAGATTTCAAGAGACCCAGTACTTC. Translating it yields CASSTDRARFQETQYF.

The sample holds a few counts of this clone. The chain has TRBV7-3 and TRBJ1-1; D call uncertain. Germline V CDR1 and CDR2: SGHTA, FQGTGA. With 6 bases removed from V and 2 bases from J, the gap between germline ends came to 10 bases. This CDR3 is built from 13 residues. The CDR3 here is CASRLLINTEAFF. The CDR3 nucleotides read TGTGCCAGCAGACTACTTATTAACACTGAAGCTTTCTTT. The full variable domain, its missing parts supplied by reference TRBV7-3 and TRBJ1-1, is GAGVSQTPSNKVTEKGKYVELRCDPISGHTALYWYRQSLGQGPEFLIYFQGTGAADDSGLPNDRFFAVRPEGSVSTLKIQRTERGDSAVYLCASRLLINTEAFFGQGTRLTVV.